This TCR beta chain was sequenced during a study of blood T cell repertoires in COVID-19. The table came from immunoSEQ multiplex PCR; TCRdb's copy has only in-frame clones and leaves some out. The data contain about 56,000 clones, about four fifths of them singletons. This CDR3 has 13 residues. J gave up 4 bases and V 5 bases, and 3 bases lay outside the gene matches. CDR1 is LNHDA, CDR2 SQIVND, per germline (reference sequence). This sequence originates from a man aged 60 to 69 with COVID-19, enrolled during active disease. The sample was peripheral blood. The J gene is TRBJ2-5, the V gene TRBV19, with TRBD2 matching 8 bases. CDR3 residues: CASSAGGGETQYF. CDR3 bases: TGTGCCAGTAGTGCCGGGGGGGGAGAGACCCAGTACTTC. The whole variable domain, remainder taken from reference TRBV19 and TRBJ2-5, is DGGITQSPKYLFRKEGQNVTLSCEQNLNHDAMYWYRQDPGQGLRLIYYSQIVNDFQKGDIAEGYSVSREKKESFPLTVTSAQKNPTAFYLCASSAGGGETQYFGPGTRLLVL.